The present TCR beta chain was sequenced within a study of cytomegalovirus exposure and HLA in healthy donors. PCR employed 60 Vbeta and 13 Jbeta primers. Produced via immunoSEQ multiplex PCR; TCRdb's table is partial and in-frame only. Among around 130,000 clones listed, approximately 70% were seen once. V was clipped by 4 bases and J by 5 bases; unmatched bases: 5. The CDR3 sequence is 16 residues long. CDR1 and CDR2 from the germline V gene are MGHRA and YSYEKL. This clone has only one observation. Its antigen is unidentified. The study's findings and limits: TCR beta chain V- and J-gene trimming was linked, in a later analysis, to a missense variant in DCLRE1C.

The sequence derives from a woman aged 55-75 years in good health and CMV-seropositive. This chain connects TRBV4-1 to TRBJ2-2; 12 nucleotides match TRBD2. Sequenced input: PBMCs. DNA for the CDR3: TGCGCCAGCAGCCCGCTAGCGGGGGGGCTTACCGGGGAGCTGTTTTTT. Translating it yields CASSPLAGGLTGELFF.